This T cell receptor (beta chain) is from a study of shared clonotypes between healthy human individuals. The repertoire was sequenced with immunoSEQ multiplex PCR; TCRdb's copy has only in-frame clones and lacks some. Of a few million clones listed, approximately 92% were seen once; the top ten hold under 0.15%. The germline CDR1 and CDR2 sequences are SGHRS and YFSETQ. Trimming cost V 4 bases and J 7 bases; bases outside gene matches: 9. This CDR3 spans 14 amino acids. The receptor was derived from a man aged 18 to 30 in good health. Material: naive CD4+ T cells sorted from blood. Subset indicated: CD45RA+ positively selected. The V gene is TRBV5-1, the J gene TRBJ2-7; 9 nucleotides agree with TRBD1. The CDR3 DNA reads TGCGCCAGCAGCATGCCGGGACAGGGAATGGAGCAGTACTTC. It translates to CASSMPGQGMEQYF.